The source of this T cell receptor beta chain is a study of regulatory T cells in long-lasting Graves disease. Study-level findings and limits: Persistent Graves' patients showed less TCR diversity than newly diagnosed patients showed.

This sample's time point: newly diagnosed GD, antithyroid drugs for less than 3 months. Extracted PBMC RNA gave rise to the TCR library. For TCR beta, libraries came from iRepertoire HTBI primers and Arm-PCR of CDR3 regions. TCRdb reanalysed the multiplex PCR reads using MiXCR and keeps one entry per CDR3 protein. The sample carries about 430,000 distinct CDR3 sequences, approximately 16% recorded once. V shed 3 bases and J shed 3 bases, with 9 bases lying between them. There are 14 residues in the CDR3. Germline CDR1 SGHTA, CDR2 FQGNSA. This clonotype was found many times. As yet, its antigen is unknown. This sample also belongs to another study, concerning T cells in Graves' hyperthyroidism and ophthalmopathy.

This sequence was found in a woman in her forties with Graves disease. Sequences were derived from peripheral blood mononuclear cells (PBMCs), sampled at new diagnosis, from a patient treated with antithyroid drugs. The genes are TRBV7-2 and TRBJ2-1; either TRBD1 or TRBD2 may supply D (5 bases each). As DNA, the CDR3 is TGTGCCAGCAGCTTGGAGAGGGGCTACAATGAGCAGTTCTTC. It yields the protein CASSLERGYNEQFF.